This paragraph reports one T cell receptor beta chain. Germline V gene lookup returns CDR1 KGHSH and CDR2 LQKENI. CDR3 size: 16 residues. The V end lost 6 bases, the J end lost 0 bases, and 17 bases lay between the germline ends. The sample originates from a study of blood T cell repertoires in COVID-19. Study details: Collection of acute and convalescent COVID-19 samples took place in the United States, Italy and Spain.

Original handling: Cell counts per sample came from amplifying reference gene primers. Assay: immunoSEQ multiplex PCR; the TCRdb copy retains only in-frame clones and omits some. V, J and clone size are those of that table, while D and trimming were read from the DNA. Here the sample spans over 70,000 clones, over 75% being singletons. Specimen: peripheral blood. The receptor was isolated from an older woman with acute or convalescent COVID-19. The chain carries TRBV18 and TRBJ1-1; D ambiguous. The CDR3 is CASSPTTSPVNTEAFF. The CDR3 DNA sequence: TGTGCCAGCTCCCCCACTACCTCACCCGTGAACACTGAAGCTTTCTTT.